A single sample is the source of the 2 T cell receptor beta chains below, sequenced in a study of control samples from healthy donors and cancer patients (TCRdb year 2020). The library relied on the immunoSEQ multiplex PCR assay. TCRdb took this table from immuneACCESS and kept in-frame rearrangements with V and J called. Such tables lack part of the clones; where checked against another copy, unresolved V genes explain under half of the gap, and the rest is unexplained. The sample records 150,000 to 180,000 clones, around 96% of which are singletons. The ten largest clonotypes hold about 5.2% of the sample. Sequences were obtained from blood. These receptors were taken from a man between 40 and 49 years old in good health.

V and J are TRBV10-2 and TRBJ2-1; tentatively, D is TRBD1 or TRBD2 (6 bases each). Trimming cost V 1 base and J 7 bases, with 8 bases left between them. Germline V gene sequence: CDR1 WSHSY, CDR2 SAAADI. CDR3 length equals 13 residues. CDR3 sequence (DNA): TGCGCCAGCAGTGAGTGGAGGGGGAATGAGCAGTTCTTC. Translating it yields CASSEWRGNEQFF.

The rearrangement joins TRBV7-8 to TRBJ1-6, with unresolved D. Trimming removed 0 bases from V and 1 base from J, with 13 bases in between. CDR3 length: 18 amino acids. Germline CDR1 reads SGHVS; CDR2 reads FQNEAQ. The CDR3 DNA reads TGTGCCAGCAGCTTAGCACTTTTAGGCTCGTCCTATAATTCACCCCTCCACTTT. This codes for CASSLALLGSSYNSPLHF.